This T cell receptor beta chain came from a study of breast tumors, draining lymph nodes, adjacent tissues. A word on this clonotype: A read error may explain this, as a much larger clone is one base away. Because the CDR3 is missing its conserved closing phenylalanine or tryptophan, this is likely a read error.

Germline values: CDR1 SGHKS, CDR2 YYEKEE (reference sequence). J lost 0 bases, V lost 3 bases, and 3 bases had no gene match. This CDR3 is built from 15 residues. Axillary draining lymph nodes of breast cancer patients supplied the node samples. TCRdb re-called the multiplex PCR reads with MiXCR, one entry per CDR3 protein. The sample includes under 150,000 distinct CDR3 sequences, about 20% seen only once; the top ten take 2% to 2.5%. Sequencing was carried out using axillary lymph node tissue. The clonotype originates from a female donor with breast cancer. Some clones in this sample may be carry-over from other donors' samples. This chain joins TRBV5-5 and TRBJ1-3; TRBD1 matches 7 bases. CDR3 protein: CASSSGQFSGNTIYS. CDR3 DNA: TGTGCCAGCAGCTCGGGACAGTTCTCTGGAAACACCATATATTCT.